A selection of T cell receptor beta chains follows, all from one sample in a study of T cell responses to AZD1222 COVID-19 vaccine. Using immunoSEQ multiplex PCR, the repertoire was profiled, and TCRdb retains in-frame clones only, with some absent. Of some 130,000 clones in the sample, about nine tenths are singletons; the top ten hold about a fifth. Sequenced here: peripheral blood, sampled on day 0 of AZD1222 vaccination. Receptors originate from an adult in good health. CDR3s include the opening cysteine and the closing phenylalanine or tryptophan. The order of the fields is V gene, D gene, clone size, J gene, CDR3 protein, CDR3 DNA. The D gene is left open where the match is weak. Size tells how often a clone was seen (once, few, many) or the class of an expanded clone, and some rows leave it out.

>TRBV19|-|-|TRBJ1-2
CASSTGSDYGYTF
TGTGCCAGTAGTACAGGGAGTGACTATGGCTACACCTTC
>TRBV18|-|-|TRBJ1-1
CASSPRENTEAFF
TGTGCCAGCTCACCACGGGAAAACACTGAAGCTTTCTTT
>TRBV12-3/TRBV12-4|TRBD1|-|TRBJ1-4
CASSPADRAKLFF
TGTGCCAGCAGCCCCGCGGACAGGGCTAAACTGTTTTTT
>TRBV5-1|-|-|TRBJ1-3
CASSEGSSGNTIYF
TGCGCCAGCAGCGAAGGCTCCTCTGGAAACACCATATATTTT
>TRBV5-1|-|once|TRBJ1-5
CASSLGGQGNQPQHF
TGCGCCAGCAGCTTGGGGGGGCAGGGGAATCAGCCCCAGCATTTT
>TRBV4-1|TRBD1|-|TRBJ1-1
CASSQVIRTGGAEAFF
TGCGCCAGCAGCCAAGTAATCAGGACAGGGGGTGCTGAAGCTTTCTTT
>TRBV24-1|TRBD1|-|TRBJ1-4
CATSDPGQGGEKLFF
TGTGCCACCAGTGACCCAGGACAGGGGGGTGAAAAACTGTTTTTT
>TRBV19|TRBD1|once|TRBJ1-2
CASSSTGANYGYTF
TGTGCCAGTAGCTCGACAGGGGCCAACTATGGCTACACCTTC
>TRBV19|TRBD2|-|TRBJ2-1
CASGRGRGDLLNEQFF
TGTGCCAGTGGAAGGGGCCGGGGGGATCTTCTCAATGAGCAGTTCTTC
>TRBV6-5|-|-|TRBJ1-5
CASTRQYNQPQHF
TGTGCCAGCACCCGACAGTACAATCAGCCCCAGCATTTT
>TRBV7-8|-|-|TRBJ1-2
CASTNAVRGHYGYTF
TGTGCCAGCACCAACGCGGTTCGGGGACACTATGGCTACACCTTC
>TRBV7-2|-|-|TRBJ1-5
CASSRRGGNQPQHF
TGTGCCAGCAGCCGCAGGGGTGGCAATCAGCCCCAGCATTTT
>TRBV7-6|TRBD2|few|TRBJ2-5
CASSEAGGNKETQYF
TGTGCCAGCAGCGAAGCGGGGGGGAATAAAGAGACCCAGTACTTC
>TRBV24-1|-|once|TRBJ1-5
CATSVAGDYQPQHF
TGTGCCACCAGTGTGGCAGGAGACTATCAGCCCCAGCATTTT
>TRBV10-2|-|once|TRBJ2-4
CASRQWQGLAKNIQYF
TGCGCCTCCCGGCAGTGGCAGGGGCTAGCCAAAAACATTCAGTACTTC
>TRBV9|-|-|TRBJ1-2
CASRPVGDTYGYTF
TGTGCCAGTCGCCCAGTGGGGGACACCTATGGCTACACCTTC
>TRBV5-5|TRBD1|-|TRBJ1-6
CASSGEGTGRINSPLHF
TGTGCCAGCAGCGGCGAGGGGACAGGGCGGATTAATTCACCCCTCCACTTT
>TRBV27|TRBD1|-|TRBJ1-1
CASSLGLRGGTEAFF
TGTGCCAGCAGTTTAGGGCTCAGGGGGGGGACTGAAGCTTTCTTT
>TRBV2|-|-|TRBJ1-6
CASRGGPNGSPLHF
TGTGCCAGCCGGGGGGGGCCAAATGGTTCACCCCTCCACTTT
>TRBV5-6|-|-|TRBJ1-5
CASSSRRGGQPQHF
TGTGCCAGCAGCTCAAGGAGGGGAGGTCAGCCCCAGCATTTT
>TRBV6-2/TRBV6-3|TRBD1|-|TRBJ1-4
CASSTGGEKLFF
TGTGCCAGCAGCACAGGGGGTGAAAAACTGTTTTTT
>TRBV6-2/TRBV6-3|-|-|TRBJ1-6
CASSYIINSPLHF
TGTGCCAGCAGTTACATCATTAATTCACCCCTCCACTTT
>TRBV7-9|-|-|TRBJ1-1
CASSLEGPGSAFF
TGTGCCAGCAGCTTAGAAGGGCCCGGGTCGGCTTTCTTT
>TRBV5-4|-|-|TRBJ2-7
CASSTQVIYEQYF
TGTGCCAGCAGCACCCAGGTTATATACGAGCAGTACTTC
>TRBV28|TRBD1|few|TRBJ1-5
CASSLSTGAEGPQHF
TGTGCCAGCAGTTTATCTACAGGGGCCGAAGGACCCCAGCATTTT
>TRBV7-2|TRBD2|-|TRBJ2-3
CASRPPGAGGSTDTQYF
TGTGCCAGCAGGCCGCCGGGGGCGGGGGGATCCACAGATACGCAGTATTTT
>TRBV4-1|-|once|TRBJ1-5
CASSQDGDTQHF
TGCGCCAGCAGCCAAGATGGGGACACCCAGCATTTT
>TRBV6-1|-|-|TRBJ1-1
CASSEVTESEAFF
TGTGCCAGCAGTGAAGTTACGGAATCTGAAGCTTTCTTT
>TRBV10-3|-|-|TRBJ1-1
CAISGGGTKTNTEAFF
TGTGCCATCAGCGGGGGTGGGACAAAGACGAACACTGAAGCTTTCTTT
>TRBV7-9|-|-|TRBJ2-7
CASGNPGSSSYEQYF
TGTGCCAGCGGCAATCCAGGGAGTAGCTCCTACGAGCAGTACTTC
>TRBV11-1|-|-|TRBJ1-4
CASSSIHGELFF
TGTGCCAGCAGCTCCATACACGGTGAGCTGTTTTTT
>TRBV6-5|-|-|TRBJ1-1
CASSYEGYTEAFF
TGTGCCAGCAGTTATGAGGGGTACACTGAAGCTTTCTTT
>TRBV3-1/TRBV3-2|TRBD2|-|TRBJ2-5
CASSQDRGTRLAETQYF
TGTGCCAGCAGCCAAGATCGAGGGACTAGGTTGGCAGAGACCCAGTACTTC
>TRBV3-1/TRBV3-2|-|-|TRBJ2-5
CASSQDPAAQYF
TGTGCCAGCAGCCAAGATCCGGCGGCCCAGTACTTC
>TRBV28|-|-|TRBJ2-7
CASSISGGRQYF
TGTGCCAGCAGTATCTCCGGGGGAAGGCAGTACTTC
>TRBV9|-|-|TRBJ1-2
CASSVAGDGANYGYTF
TGTGCCAGCAGCGTAGCAGGGGATGGAGCTAACTATGGCTACACCTTC
>TRBV19|-|once|TRBJ2-7
CASSNTAPYEQYF
TGTGCCAGTAGTAATACGGCTCCCTACGAGCAGTACTTC
>TRBV28|TRBD1|-|TRBJ1-1
CASSLFPGQIMNTEAFF
TGTGCCAGCAGTTTATTCCCGGGACAGATCATGAACACTGAAGCTTTCTTT
>TRBV27|-|-|TRBJ1-6
CASHPGSNSPLHF
TGTGCCAGCCACCCGGGGTCAAATTCACCCCTCCACTTT
>TRBV27|-|-|TRBJ1-1
CASSPSWGITEAFF
TGTGCCAGCAGCCCCAGTTGGGGGATCACTGAAGCTTTCTTT
>TRBV11-2|-|-|TRBJ2-1
CASSPGEIWQFF
TGTGCCAGCAGCCCCGGGGAGATCTGGCAGTTCTTC
>TRBV6-5|-|-|TRBJ1-5
CASSQTGYQPQHF
TGTGCCAGCAGCCAGACAGGTTATCAGCCCCAGCATTTT
>TRBV24-1|TRBD1|-|TRBJ2-2
CATSDSGQGWHGELFF
TGTGCCACCAGTGACTCGGGACAGGGTTGGCACGGGGAGCTGTTTTTT